These 28 T cell receptor beta chains originate from one sample sequenced in a study of spatial heterogeneity in lung cancer. TCRdb called the 5' RACE reads again in MiXCR, with one record for every CDR3 protein. The sample has fewer than 55,000 distinct CDR3 sequences, roughly 8.1% seen once. Noted time point: blood at routine non-recurrence follow-up after resection. The study sequenced unsorted whole RNA from tumor, nontumor lung or frozen PBMC. The starting material was PBMCs, obtained at follow-up. The receptor set was obtained from a female donor with early-stage non-small cell lung cancer.

Ten or more counts support this clonotype. V usage is TRBV6-2 or TRBV6-3 and J usage is TRBJ2-5; tentatively, D is TRBD1 (6 bases). Germline V lookup: CDR1 MNHEY, CDR2 SVGEGT. The germline V and J ends were trimmed by 6 bases and 2 bases, with 10 bases remaining between them. The CDR3 is 13 amino acids. The CDR3 here is CASRLTGQETQYF. The DNA of the CDR3 is TGTGCCAGCAGATTGACAGGTCAAGAGACCCAGTACTTC.

This clonotype was picked up many times. The rearrangement links TRBV3-1 to TRBJ2-1; perhaps TRBD2 as D (5 bases). This CDR3 has 12 amino acids. Looked up from germline, CDR1 is LGHDT and CDR2 is YNNKEL (reference sequence). Trimming removed 6 bases from V and 8 bases from J, with 11 bases in between. CDR3: CASSLSGYEQFF. The CDR3 bases are TGTGCCAGCAGTCTCAGCGGTTATGAGCAGTTCTTC.

There are a few counts of this clonotype. The chain employs TRBV5-1 and TRBJ2-1; tentatively, D is TRBD2 (5 bases). V lost 0 bases and J 12 bases, leaving 22 bases between the germline ends. CDR3 length: 16 amino acids. CDR1 and CDR2 from the germline V gene are SGHRS and YFSETQ. CDR3 residues: CASSLDERPRGSGQFF. Here the CDR3 DNA reads TGCGCCAGCAGCTTGGACGAGCGCCCTCGAGGGAGTGGGCAGTTCTTC. The full variable domain, completed using reference TRBV5-1 and TRBJ2-1, is KAGVTQTPRYLIKTRGQQVTLSCSPISGHRSVSWYQQTPGQGLQFLFEYFSETQRNKGNFPGRFSGRQFSNSRSEMNVSTLELGDSALYLCASSLDERPRGSGQFFGPGTRLTVL.

In this sample, this clonotype turned up many times. The V and J genes are TRBV11-3 and TRBJ2-3; no clear D gene. The CDR3 is 14 residues long. Trimming took off 1 base at V and 8 bases at J, with 13 bases between the two ends. CDR1 is SGHNT, CDR2 YENEEA, per germline. DNA for the CDR3: TGTGCCAGCAGCTTAGGGACGGCCATGGCTACGCAGTATTTT. Its translation is CASSLGTAMATQYF.

The DNA for the CDR3 is TGTGCCAGCAGAAGAGACAGGGCCGCCTACGAGCAGTACTTC. Translated: CASRRDRAAYEQYF. The chain links TRBV5-4 to TRBJ2-7; 7 nucleotides line up with TRBD1. The V and J ends lost 5 bases and 2 bases, in that order; junction bases with no gene match: 7. The CDR3 consists of 14 residues. The germline CDR1 and CDR2 sequences are SGHNT and YYREEE (reference sequence). The complete variable domain, with remaining parts taken from reference TRBV5-4 and TRBJ2-7, reads ETGVTQSPTHLIKTRGQQVTLRCSSQSGHNTVSWYQQALGQGPQFIFQYYREEENGRGNFPPRFSGLQFPNYSSELNVNALELDDSALYLCASRRDRAAYEQYFGPGTRLTVT.

This clonotype was observed many times. The CDR3 spells CASSPDITDTQYF. The CDR3 coding sequence is TGTGCCAGCTCCCCCGACATCACAGATACGCAGTATTTT. This sequence joins TRBV18 and TRBJ2-3; no clear D gene. The CDR3 length is 13 residues. Trimming removed 6 bases from V and 2 bases from J, with 9 bases in between. Germline CDR1 KGHSH, CDR2 LQKENI.

This clonotype occurred a few times. The chain recombines TRBV5-6 with TRBJ1-4; the D gene is possibly TRBD1 (5 bases). The germline gives CDR1 SGHDT, CDR2 YYEEEE. This CDR3 is 14 amino acids long. Trimming stripped 1 base from V and 8 bases from J, with 12 bases between. In DNA, the CDR3 is TGTGCCAGCAGCTTGATAGGAACAGGCGAAAAACTGTTTTTT. It codes for CASSLIGTGEKLFF.

Many counts were recorded for this clonotype. CDR3 in amino acids: CASSQGRFSYEQYF. The CDR3 DNA follows: TGTGCCAGCAGCCAGGGCCGATTTTCCTACGAGCAGTACTTC. This rearrangement joins TRBV3-1 to TRBJ2-7; unclear D gene. CDR1 is LGHDT, CDR2 YNNKEL, per germline (reference sequence). Trimming took off 3 bases at V and 1 base at J, with 10 bases between the two ends. The CDR3 has 14 residues.

In this sample, this clonotype turned up a few times. The chain joins TRBV12-3 or TRBV12-4 to TRBJ2-5, with no clear D. CDR3 length equals 13 residues. V was trimmed by 5 bases and J by 5 bases, leaving 12 bases between them. CDR3 sequence: CASSTSDLETQYF. CDR3 in DNA: TGTGCCAGCAGTACCTCGGACCTCGAGACCCAGTACTTC.

There are many counts of this clonotype. This chain connects TRBV28 to TRBJ1-4, with D unclear. The germline gives CDR1 MDHEN, CDR2 SYDVKM. Trimming stripped 7 bases from V and 8 bases from J, with 14 bases between. The CDR3 sequence is 13 residues long. CDR3 sequence: CASTGPTGEKLFF. CDR3 in DNA: TGTGCCAGCACCGGACCTACGGGAGAAAAACTGTTTTTT.

J is TRBJ2-3 and V is TRBV4-1; no clear D. This CDR3 has 16 amino acids. Germline V lookup: CDR1 MGHRA, CDR2 YSYEKL. Between the trimmed V and J ends, which lost 0 bases and 0 bases, there was a span of 10 bases. The CDR3 reads CASSQDPTPSTDTQYF. CDR3 DNA sequence: TGCGCCAGCAGCCAAGACCCTACCCCTAGCACAGATACGCAGTATTTT.

The rearrangement links TRBV6-4 to TRBJ2-2, with 9 bases aligning to TRBD2. V was clipped by 5 bases and J by 0 bases; unmatched bases: 7. This CDR3 has 17 residues. The V gene's germline CDR1 is MRHNA and CDR2 SNTAGT. CDR3 loop: CASSKNAGGANTGELFF. The CDR3 coding sequence is TGTGCCAGCAGTAAGAATGCGGGAGGGGCGAACACCGGGGAGCTGTTTTTT.

Ten or more counts support this clonotype. The genes are TRBV6-5 and TRBJ1-6, with D unresolved. The V end was cut by 2 bases, the J end by 3 bases, with 11 bases between. CDR1 and CDR2 from the germline V gene are MNHEY and SVGAGI. The CDR3 has 16 residues. CDR3 amino acids: CASSYGRPFYNSPLHF. Here the CDR3 DNA reads TGTGCCAGCAGTTACGGCCGACCCTTCTATAATTCACCCCTCCACTTT.

This clonotype appeared many times. The junction does not match germline at one end; this may be a read error. This rearrangement joins TRBV6-1 to TRBJ2-2; TRBD2 matches 13 bases. The CDR3 totals 16 residues. The germline V gene has CDR1 MNHNS and CDR2 SASEGT. The CDR3 reads CAGSLTGTSGAGELFF. As DNA, the CDR3 is TGTGCCGGCAGTTTAACCGGGACTAGCGGGGCCGGGGAGCTGTTTTTT.

The sample holds a few counts of this clonotype. V is TRBV20-1 and J is TRBJ1-4; 10 bases match TRBD1. V shed 6 bases and J 7 bases; nucleotides not matched to a gene: 8. This CDR3 comprises 14 residues. Germline V CDR1 and CDR2: DFQATT, SNEGSKA (reference sequence). CDR3 nucleotides: TGCAGTGCCGACCCCCGGGACAGGGGTGAAAAACTGTTTTTT. Translation: CSADPRDRGEKLFF.

This clonotype showed up many times. The V gene is TRBV7-9, the J gene TRBJ1-2, with D possibly TRBD1 on 5 matching bases. Trimming removed 7 bases from V and 3 bases from J, with 15 bases in between. Germline values: CDR1 SEHNR, CDR2 FQNEAQ (reference sequence). This CDR3 region has 14 residues. CDR3 sequence reads: CASTPLRGDYGYTF. CDR3 nucleotides: TGTGCCAGCACCCCACTCCGGGGGGACTATGGCTACACCTTC. The whole variable domain, remainder taken from reference TRBV7-9 and TRBJ1-2, is DTGVSQNPRHKITKRGQNVTFRCDPISEHNRLYWYRQTLGQGPEFLTYFQNEAQLEKSRLLSDRFSAERPKGSFSTLEIQRTEQGDSAMYLCASTPLRGDYGYTFGSGTRLTVV.

This clonotype was detected many times. This chain uses TRBV24-1 with TRBJ2-3; the match to TRBD2 covers 7 bases. This CDR3 spans 14 amino acids. With 4 bases clipped from V and 1 base from J, the junction kept 1 base outside the gene matches. In germline, CDR1 is KGHDR, CDR2 SFDVKD. CDR3 in DNA: TGTGCCACCAGTGAGGCGGGGGGCACAGATACGCAGTATTTT. Protein product: CATSEAGGTDTQYF.

This clonotype was counted a few times. J is TRBJ2-1 and V is TRBV19; D unresolved. V gave up 3 bases and J gave up 11 bases, with 23 bases separating them. This CDR3 comprises 16 residues. From germline, CDR1 is LNHDA and CDR2 SQIVND (reference sequence). DNA of the CDR3: TGTGCCAGTAGTATTAAACCCGGACCTACCTCCAACCAGCAGTTCTTC. Its translation: CASSIKPGPTSNQQFF.

There are a few counts of this clonotype. J is TRBJ2-2 and V is TRBV27; D remains ambiguous. CDR3 length: 14 amino acids. Per the germline V gene, CDR1 is MNHEY and CDR2 is SMNVEV (reference sequence). V lost 3 bases and J lost 5, with 10 bases in between. The CDR3 here is CASSFQRATGELFF. The CDR3 region has the DNA TGTGCCAGCAGTTTTCAAAGAGCGACCGGGGAGCTGTTTTTT.

The chain uses TRBV7-2 and TRBJ2-3; 9 positions match TRBD2. Germline-derived CDR1 and CDR2 are SGHTA and FQGNSA. J was trimmed by 4 bases and V by 8 bases; bases with no gene match: 10. This CDR3 comprises 15 residues. The CDR3 loop is CASSWRGGMSDTQYF. In DNA, the CDR3 is TGTGCCAGCTCTTGGCGGGGGGGCATGTCAGATACGCAGTATTTT.

A few counts support this clonotype. This chain links TRBV11-3 with TRBJ2-3, with 10 positions matching TRBD2. The CDR3 runs to 16 residues. Germline V CDR1 and CDR2: SGHNT, YENEEA. The junction had 3 bases not matched to a gene; V was cut back by 1 base and J by 2 bases. The CDR3 bases are TGTGCCAGCAGCTTAGGAACTAGCGGGGCCACAGATACGCAGTATTTT. Translation: CASSLGTSGATDTQYF.

This clonotype appeared a few times. The CDR3 loop reads CASSPGQVSRAYQPQHF. The CDR3 coding sequence is TGTGCCAGCAGTCCGGGACAAGTTTCGAGAGCCTATCAGCCCCAGCATTTT. This sequence joins TRBV2 and TRBJ1-5, with a weak D call TRBD1 (6 bases). V lost 5 bases and J 5 bases, leaving 22 bases between the germline ends. Per germline, CDR1 SNHLY and CDR2 FYNNEI. The CDR3 spans 17 residues.

This clonotype was observed many times. The chain couples TRBV5-1 to TRBJ2-1, with 13 nucleotides matching TRBD2. CDR1 and CDR2 from the germline V gene are SGHRS and YFSETQ. Losses at the gene ends were 2 bases for V and 10 bases for J; bases not matched to a gene: 18. CDR3 length: 19 residues. The CDR3 DNA reads as TGCGCCAGCAGCTTCGCCCTGACGCCGGGACTAGCGGGGTCGGAAGAGCAGTTCTTC. Protein product: CASSFALTPGLAGSEEQFF.

CDR3 protein: CASSQEYRGGEKLFF. CDR3 in DNA: TGCGCCAGCAGCCAAGAGTACAGGGGCGGAGAAAAACTGTTTTTT. The chain combines TRBV4-3 with TRBJ1-4, with 7 bases that match TRBD1. V was pared by 0 bases and J by 8 bases, with 6 bases of the junction left unmatched. There are 15 residues in the CDR3. In germline, CDR1 is LGHNA, CDR2 YSLEER.

This clonotype came up many times. The chain joins TRBV6-5 to TRBJ2-3, with TRBD2 matching 9 bases. V was clipped by 4 bases and J by 1 base; unmatched bases: 6. The length of the CDR3 is 16 residues. Germline V gene sequence: CDR1 MNHEY, CDR2 SVGAGI. The CDR3 reads CASSFFSSGGTDTQYF. CDR3 nucleotides: TGTGCCAGCAGTTTCTTCTCTAGCGGGGGCACAGATACGCAGTATTTT.

This clonotype was counted only a few times. CDR3 region: CASVSRGTDEQYF. CDR3 DNA: TGTGCCAGCGTTTCCAGGGGGACAGACGAGCAGTACTTC. The chain combines TRBV28 with TRBJ2-7, with 7 positions matching TRBD1. J gave up 5 bases and V 8 bases, and 9 bases lay outside the gene matches. Germline V gene data show CDR1 as MDHEN and CDR2 as SYDVKM. The CDR3 totals 13 residues.

This chain uses TRBV23-1 with TRBJ2-5, with 7 nucleotides matching TRBD2. TRBV23-1 is given ORF status, its function remaining uncertain. V trimming: 7 bases; J trimming: 5 bases; junction bases outside the gene matches: 25. This CDR3 has 19 amino acids. Written as DNA, the CDR3 is TGCGCCAGCACCCCTTGGGGGGGGGAATCAAAACCTCGCGACGAGACCCAGTACTTC. Protein sequence: CASTPWGGESKPRDETQYF.

This sequence joins TRBV6-6 and TRBJ2-5; possibly TRBD2 for D (7 bases). This CDR3 is 15 amino acids long. Between the trimmed V and J ends, which lost 5 bases and 1 base, there was a span of 14 bases. CDR1 is MNHNY and CDR2 is SVGAGI in the germline V gene (reference sequence). CDR3 amino acids: CASSPPGGVQETQYF. The CDR3 bases are TGTGCCAGCAGTCCTCCGGGGGGCGTCCAAGAGACCCAGTACTTC.